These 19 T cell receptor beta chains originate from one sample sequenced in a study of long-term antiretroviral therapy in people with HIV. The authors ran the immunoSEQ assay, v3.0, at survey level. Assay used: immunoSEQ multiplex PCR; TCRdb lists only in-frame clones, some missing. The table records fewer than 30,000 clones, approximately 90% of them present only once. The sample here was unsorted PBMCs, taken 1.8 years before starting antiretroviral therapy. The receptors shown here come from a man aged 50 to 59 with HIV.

Here the CDR3 reads CPVPSSYNEQFF. CDR3 coding DNA: TGCCCTGTACCCAGCTCCTACAATGAGCAGTTCTTC. The chain employs TRBV5-1 and TRBJ2-1, with D uncertain. This CDR3 has 12 residues. Germline CDR1 SGHRS, CDR2 YFSETQ. Using reference TRBV5-1 and TRBJ2-1 for the parts outside the CDR3, the full variable domain is KAGVTQTPRYLIKTRGQQVTLSCSPISGHRSVSWYQQTPGQGLQFLFEYFSETQRNKGNFPGRFSGRQFSNSRSEMNVSTLELGDSALYLCPVPSSYNEQFFGPGTRLTVL.

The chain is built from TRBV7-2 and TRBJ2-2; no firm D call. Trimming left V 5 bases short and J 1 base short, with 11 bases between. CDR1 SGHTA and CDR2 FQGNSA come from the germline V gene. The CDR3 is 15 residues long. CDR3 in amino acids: CASSRSWGNTGELFF. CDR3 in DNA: TGTGCCAGCAGCCGGAGTTGGGGGAACACCGGGGAGCTGTTTTTT. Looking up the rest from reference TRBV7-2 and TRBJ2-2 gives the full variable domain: GAGVSQSPSNKVTEKGKDVELRCDPISGHTALYWYRQSLGQGLEFLIYFQGNSAPDKSGLPSDRFSAERTGGSVSTLTIQRTQQEDSAVYLCASSRSWGNTGELFFGEGSRLTVL.

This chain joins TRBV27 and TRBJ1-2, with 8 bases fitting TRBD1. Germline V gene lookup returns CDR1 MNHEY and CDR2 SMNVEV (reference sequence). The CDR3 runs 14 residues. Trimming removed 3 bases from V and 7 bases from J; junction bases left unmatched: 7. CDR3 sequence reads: CASSFATGVSGYTF. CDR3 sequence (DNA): TGTGCCAGCAGTTTCGCGACAGGGGTTTCTGGCTACACCTTC.

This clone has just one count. In DNA form, the CDR3 reads TGTGCCAGCAGTGAATTTGGCGGGGAGGACACAGATACGCAGTATTTT. Amino acids: CASSEFGGEDTDTQYF. This chain joins TRBV25-1 and TRBJ2-3, with a tentative D call TRBD2 (6 bases). In germline, CDR1 is MGHDK, CDR2 SYGVNS. The V gene lost 1 base and the J gene lost 2 bases, with 13 bases spanning the gap. The CDR3 consists of 16 residues.

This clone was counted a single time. The CDR3 DNA reads TGTGCCAGCAGCTCCCGGGACAGGGGAACCGGGGAGCTGTTTTTT. Protein: CASSSRDRGTGELFF. V gene TRBV9 combines with J gene TRBJ2-2; 10 nucleotides line up with TRBD1. Trimming removed 4 bases from V and 5 bases from J; junction bases left unmatched: 5. Germline V gives CDR1 SGDLS, CDR2 YYNGEE. The CDR3 runs to 15 residues.

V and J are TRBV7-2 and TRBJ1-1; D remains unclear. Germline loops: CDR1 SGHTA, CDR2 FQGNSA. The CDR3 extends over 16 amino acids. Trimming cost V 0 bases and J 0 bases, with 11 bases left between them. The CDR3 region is CASSLAVGPLNTEAFF. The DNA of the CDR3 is TGTGCCAGCAGCTTAGCAGTCGGGCCCCTGAACACTGAAGCTTTCTTT.

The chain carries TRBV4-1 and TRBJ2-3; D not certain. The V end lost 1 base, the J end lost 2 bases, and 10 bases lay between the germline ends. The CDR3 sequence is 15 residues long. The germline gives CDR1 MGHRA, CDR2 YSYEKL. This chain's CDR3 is CASSQALVFTDTQYF. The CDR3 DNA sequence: TGCGCCAGCAGCCAAGCGCTAGTATTCACAGATACGCAGTATTTT.

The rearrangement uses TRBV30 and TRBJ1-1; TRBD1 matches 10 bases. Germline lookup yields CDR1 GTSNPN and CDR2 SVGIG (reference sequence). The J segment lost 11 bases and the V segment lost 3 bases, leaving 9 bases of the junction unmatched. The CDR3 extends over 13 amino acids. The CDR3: CAWRTGGGSSAFF. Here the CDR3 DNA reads TGTGCCTGGAGGACAGGGGGCGGCTCCTCGGCTTTCTTT.

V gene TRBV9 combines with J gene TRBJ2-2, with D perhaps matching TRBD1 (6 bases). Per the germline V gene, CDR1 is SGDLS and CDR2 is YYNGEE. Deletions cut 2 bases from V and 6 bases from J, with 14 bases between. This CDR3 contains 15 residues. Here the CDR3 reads CASSVVQGTAGELFF. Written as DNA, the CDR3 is TGTGCCAGCAGCGTTGTACAGGGTACGGCCGGGGAGCTGTTTTTT.

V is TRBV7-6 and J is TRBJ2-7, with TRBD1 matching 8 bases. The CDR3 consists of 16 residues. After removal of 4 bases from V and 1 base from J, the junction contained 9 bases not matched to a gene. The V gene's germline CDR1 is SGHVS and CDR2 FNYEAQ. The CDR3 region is CASSSSTGQVSYEQYF. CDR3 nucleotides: TGTGCCAGCAGCTCCTCTACGGGACAGGTTTCCTACGAGCAGTACTTC.

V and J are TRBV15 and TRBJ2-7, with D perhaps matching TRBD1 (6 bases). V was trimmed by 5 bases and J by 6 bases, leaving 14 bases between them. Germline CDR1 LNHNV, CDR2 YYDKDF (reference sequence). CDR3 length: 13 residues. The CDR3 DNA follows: TGTGCCACCAGCGCACAGGGATCCCGCGAGCAGTACTTC. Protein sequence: CATSAQGSREQYF.

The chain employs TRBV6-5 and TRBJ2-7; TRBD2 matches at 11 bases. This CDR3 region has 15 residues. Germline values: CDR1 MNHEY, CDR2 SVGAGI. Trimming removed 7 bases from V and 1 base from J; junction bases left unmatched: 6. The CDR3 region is CASKIAGGASYEQYF. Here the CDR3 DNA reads TGTGCCAGCAAGATAGCGGGGGGGGCTTCCTACGAGCAGTACTTC.

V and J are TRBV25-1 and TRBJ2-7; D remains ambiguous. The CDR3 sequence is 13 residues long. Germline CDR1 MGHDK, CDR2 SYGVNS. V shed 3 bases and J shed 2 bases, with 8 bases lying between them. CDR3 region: CASSDSSTYEQYF. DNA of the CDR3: TGTGCCAGCAGTGATTCCTCGACCTACGAGCAGTACTTC.

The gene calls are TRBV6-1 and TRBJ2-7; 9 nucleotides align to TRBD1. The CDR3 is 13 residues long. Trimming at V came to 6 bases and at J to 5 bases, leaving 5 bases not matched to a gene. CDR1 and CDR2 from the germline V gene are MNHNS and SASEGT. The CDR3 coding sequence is TGTGCCAGCAGGGGGACAGGGAACCACGAGCAGTACTTC. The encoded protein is CASRGTGNHEQYF.

CDR3: CASSPTRTQETQYF. CDR3 DNA: TGTGCCAGCTCACCGACAAGGACCCAAGAGACCCAGTACTTC. J is TRBJ2-5 and V is TRBV18; D not certain. Trimming took off 3 bases at V and 1 base at J, with 9 bases between the two ends. In germline, CDR1 is KGHSH, CDR2 LQKENI. This CDR3 is built from 14 residues.

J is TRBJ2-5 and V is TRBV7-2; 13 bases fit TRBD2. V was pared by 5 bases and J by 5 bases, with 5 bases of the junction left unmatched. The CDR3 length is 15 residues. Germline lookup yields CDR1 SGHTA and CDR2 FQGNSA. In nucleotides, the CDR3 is TGTGCCAGCAGCCTGCCGACTAGCGGGGGGGAGACCCAGTACTTC. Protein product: CASSLPTSGGETQYF.

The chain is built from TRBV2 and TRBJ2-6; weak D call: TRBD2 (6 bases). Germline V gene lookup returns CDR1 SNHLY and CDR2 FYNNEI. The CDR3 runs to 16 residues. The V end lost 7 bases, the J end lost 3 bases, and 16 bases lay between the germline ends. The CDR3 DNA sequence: TGTGCCAGCAAAGGCGGGGCAATAGGTGGGGCCAACGTCCTGACTTTC. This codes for CASKGGAIGGANVLTF.

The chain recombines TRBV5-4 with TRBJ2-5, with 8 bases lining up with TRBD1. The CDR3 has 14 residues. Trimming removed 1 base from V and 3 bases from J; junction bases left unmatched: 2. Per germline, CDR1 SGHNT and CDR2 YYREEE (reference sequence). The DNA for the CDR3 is TGTGCCAGCAGCTTGACGGACAGGGAAGAGACCCAGTACTTC. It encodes CASSLTDREETQYF.

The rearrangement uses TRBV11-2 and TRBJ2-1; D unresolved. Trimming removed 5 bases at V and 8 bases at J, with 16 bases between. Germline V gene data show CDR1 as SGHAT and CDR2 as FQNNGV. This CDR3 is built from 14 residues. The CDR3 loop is CASSLSAASDEQFF. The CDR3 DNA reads TGTGCCAGCAGCCTGTCCGCGGCGAGCGATGAGCAGTTCTTC.